Detailed here is one T cell receptor beta chain. No antigen is known for it. Relative to the germline gene, one junction end is altered; a read error may explain this. The data belong to a study of identical twins (dated by TCRdb to about 2016). With respect to the entire study: To test whether fetal clonotypes persist, this study deep-sequenced TCR alpha and beta repertoires from monozygotic twins, from unrelated adults of various ages, and from cord blood. To rule out contamination, replicate twin experiments were performed at different times with different library preparation protocols.

Library construction relied on 5' RACE. Reads for this sample came from an Illumina HiSeq 2000. Template switching added a universal primer binding site, and the final cDNA carried a unique molecular identifier that allowed TCR cDNA molecules to be counted accurately. Specific primers in the conserved constant-segment region were used to synthesize first-strand cDNA for TCR alpha and beta chains. Each cDNA library was double barcoded, with a SMART-Mk sample barcode plus Illumina barcodes, to control for contamination. TruSeq adapter sequences, together with Illumina sample barcodes, were added in two successive PCR steps. The Illumina HiSeq platform was used with custom primers to sequence TCR alpha and beta cDNA libraries. In the original analysis: MiGEC processed the raw reads to extract unique molecular identifiers, while MiXCR was used to determine the CDR3 positions. For each individual, recombination models were inferred using an EM algorithm with the repgenHMM and IGoR tools. Shared clonotype analysis was performed with the tcR package in R, normalizing sharing by the product of cloneset sizes. To study raw recombination without the effects of thymic and clonal selection, out-of-frame nonproductive sequences were analyzed. TCRdb reprocessed the public reads (quality trimming at Q25 with fastp, clone calling with MiXCR) and kept in-frame beta chains. Each CDR3 protein appears once, grouped with its most common genes and DNA. TCRdb assigned the V and J calls; the authors' analysis was not used. This sample is represented by some 320,000 distinct CDR3 sequences; about 12% of them were singletons. The ten top clones hold roughly 7.8% of the sample.

Only healthy Caucasian donors were included. Three pairs of female monozygotic twins, all aged about 18 to 30 years, made up the twin cohort. CD4+ and CD8+ T cell populations were isolated with positive isolation kits from Invitrogen. From its cysteine to its phenylalanine, the CDR3 spans 17 amino acids. Only the CDR3 DNA stays, 51 bases, in frame from base 1. From a lookup of the germline V gene, CDR1 and CDR2 are SGHRS and YFSETQ. The research as a whole found: In monozygotic twins, recombination models systematically underestimated out-of-frame TCR alpha sharing, but the models matched the sharing seen between unrelated individuals. Invariant T cells such as MAIT and iNKT could partly confound zero-insertion analyses, though diverse VJ usage argued against this for most clonotypes. In beta out-of-frame sequences, excess twin sharing was weaker, because having fewer shared sequences lowered the signal-to-noise ratio. Fewer insertions were carried by abundant cord blood beta clonotypes, a similar but weaker trend appeared in young adult naive repertoires, and no such trend appeared in memory repertoires. Compared with coincidental sharing between unrelated individuals, out-of-frame TCR alpha sequences shared between twins showed an excess of sequences with low generation probability. Because the same donors could not be followed over many years, conclusions were based on cross-sectional statistical analysis.

The same sample was also studied in work on yellow fever vaccine responses in identical twins. The second study also describes: The authors reported that the T cell response to vaccination in identical twins appeared partly convergent and partly personalized. The study precisely tracked vaccine-responding T cell clones in identical twins.

Recombination linked TRBV5-1 to TRBJ2-7; TRBD2 might be the D gene, on 5 matching bases. The origin of this receptor is a woman aged 18-35 years in good health. Source material: CD8+ T cells sorted from blood. The DNA sequence is as follows: TGCGCCAGCGGCTTGAGGGCCGCACGCGGCTCTCCCTACGAGCAGTACTTC. Its coded protein is CASGLRAARGSPYEQYF.